The 6 T cell receptor beta chains below were found in one sample sequenced in a study of cytomegalovirus exposure and HLA in healthy donors. Generated by immunoSEQ multiplex PCR, the TCRdb table keeps only in-frame clones and is missing some. The sample records 90,000 to 130,000 clones, more than 75% being singletons. Input material: PBMCs. These receptors originate from a woman in her 30s in good health and CMV-seropositive.

The chain employs TRBV4-3 and TRBJ2-1, with 11 bases aligning to TRBD2. Trimming removed 0 bases from V and 5 bases from J; junction bases left unmatched: 3. The CDR3 length is 16 residues. CDR1 LGHNA and CDR2 YSLEER come from the germline V gene. The CDR3 DNA follows: TGCGCCAGCAGCCAAGAAGGTAGCGGGGGGGACAATGAGCAGTTCTTC. Protein product: CASSQEGSGGDNEQFF.

The rearrangement joins TRBV4-2 to TRBJ2-3; 10 bases are a match to TRBD2. V gave up 4 bases and J gave up 0 bases; unmatched junction bases: 7. CDR1 and CDR2 from the germline V gene are LGHNA and YNFKEQ. The CDR3 sequence is 17 residues long. The CDR3 protein is CASSPRLAGVSTDTQYF. For the CDR3, the DNA is TGTGCCAGCAGCCCACGTCTAGCGGGAGTTAGCACAGATACGCAGTATTTT.

J is TRBJ2-7 and V is TRBV5-5, with 9 bases lining up with TRBD2. Per germline, CDR1 SGHKS and CDR2 YYEKEE (reference sequence). This CDR3 has 13 residues. Losses at the gene ends were 3 bases for V and 4 bases for J; bases not matched to a gene: 2. The CDR3 loop reads CASSSGLAYEQYF. Written as DNA, the CDR3 is TGTGCCAGCAGCTCGGGACTAGCATACGAGCAGTACTTC.

The chain has TRBV5-5 and TRBJ2-2; the D is unclear. Germline CDR1 SGHKS, CDR2 YYEKEE (reference sequence). Trimming took 0 bases from V and 7 from J, leaving 7 bases between them. This CDR3 region has 13 residues. The CDR3 sequence is CASSLGPIGELFF. The CDR3 coding sequence is TGTGCCAGCAGCTTGGGGCCGATCGGGGAGCTGTTTTTT.

The chain combines TRBV5-4 with TRBJ2-3; D is possibly TRBD2 (5 bases). Looked up from germline, CDR1 is SGHNT and CDR2 is YYREEE (reference sequence). The CDR3 has 16 residues. Trimming removed 0 bases at V and 3 bases at J, with 14 bases between. CDR3 DNA: TGTGCCAGCAGCTTGGGAGGCAACCGGGGAACAGATACGCAGTATTTT. It encodes CASSLGGNRGTDTQYF.

This clone has just a few counts. The sample carries other DNA sequences with the same CDR3. The rearrangement uses TRBV5-6 and TRBJ1-1; TRBD1 matches 8 bases. CDR3 length: 15 residues. Losses at the gene ends were 0 bases for V and 1 base for J; bases not matched to a gene: 2. CDR1 is SGHDT and CDR2 is YYEEEE in the germline V gene. CDR3 residues: CASSLADRENTEAFF. In DNA, the CDR3 is TGTGCCAGCAGCTTGGCGGACAGGGAGAACACTGAAGCTTTCTTT.